This TCR beta chain emerged from a study of liver allograft versus peripheral blood T cells. Background on the study: Recipients' peripheral blood T cell receptor repertoires were compared with those in transplanted livers.

To note about this clonotype: Antigen specificity is unknown.

The CDR3 runs to 17 residues. Germline V lookup: CDR1 MGHRA, CDR2 YSYEKL. V lost 0 bases, J lost 3 bases, and 7 bases stayed unmatched. TCRdb re-called the reads through MiXCR, storing one row per CDR3 protein. The data contain 4,000 to 6,500 distinct CDR3 sequences, 17% of them seen just once; the ten biggest clones take up under 11%. Study-level findings and limits: Reported data describe T cell receptor repertoires within liver allografts as differing from those in peripheral blood.

The source of this sequence is a human patient who had a liver transplant. Among the T cells, some may be from the graft donor. This chain joins TRBV4-1 and TRBJ2-3; 9 nucleotides match TRBD1. Here the CDR3 DNA reads TGCGCCAGCAGCCAAGACCGGGACAGGGCAGGGACAGATACGCAGTATTTT. This translates into CASSQDRDRAGTDTQYF.